This T cell receptor beta chain is from a study of brain T cells in children with intractable seizures. On this clone: Its antigen is not known.

Only cases whose brain tissue showed the highest T cell transcript signatures were sequenced. The germline V gene encodes CDR1 DFQATT and CDR2 SNEGSKA (reference sequence). This CDR3 contains 15 residues. V gave up 3 bases and J gave up 1 base; unmatched junction bases: 5. Whole-study findings and limits: Absence of clones before surgery may stem from lower sequencing depth. HCMV serostatus was not known, and viral specificity came from CDR3 similarity only.

Method: immunoSEQ multiplex PCR; TCRdb's copy keeps in-frame clones and lacks some. The sample has 75,000 to 80,000 clones, 90% to 95% seen once. The specimen comprised peripheral blood, sampled at surgery. The clonotype comes from a boy under three years old with tuberous sclerosis and intractable seizures. The rearrangement links TRBV20-1 to TRBJ2-3; 9 positions match TRBD2. CDR3: CSASSQRGGTDTQYF. CDR3 coding DNA: TGCAGTGCTAGTTCTCAGCGGGGGGGCACAGATACGCAGTATTTT.